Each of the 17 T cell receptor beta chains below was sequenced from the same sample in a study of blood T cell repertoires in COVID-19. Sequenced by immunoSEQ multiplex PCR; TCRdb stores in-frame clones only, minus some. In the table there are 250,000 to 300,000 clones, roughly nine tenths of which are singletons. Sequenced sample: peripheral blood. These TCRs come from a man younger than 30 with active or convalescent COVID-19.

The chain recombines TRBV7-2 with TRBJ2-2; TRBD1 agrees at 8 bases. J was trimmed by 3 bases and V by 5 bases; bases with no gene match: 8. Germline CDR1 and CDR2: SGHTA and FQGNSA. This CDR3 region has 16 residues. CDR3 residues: CASSTLRQGYTGELFF. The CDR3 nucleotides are TGTGCCAGCAGCACCCTAAGACAGGGGTACACCGGGGAGCTGTTTTTT.

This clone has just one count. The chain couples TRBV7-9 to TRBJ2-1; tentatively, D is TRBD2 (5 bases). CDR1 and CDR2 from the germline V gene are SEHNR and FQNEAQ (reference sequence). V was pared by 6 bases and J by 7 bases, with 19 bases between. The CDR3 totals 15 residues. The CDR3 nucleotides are TGTGCCAGCAGAACTACGGGAATCGCCGGAAATGAGCAGTTCTTC. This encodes CASRTTGIAGNEQFF.

CDR3 nucleotide sequence: TGTGCCAGCAGCCCGGACTCGAACACCGGGGAGCTGTTTTTT. It specifies CASSPDSNTGELFF. The genes are TRBV5-6 and TRBJ2-2, with D perhaps TRBD2 (5 bases). CDR1 and CDR2 from the germline V gene are SGHDT and YYEEEE. The CDR3 covers 14 residues. Trimming took 4 bases from V and 0 from J, leaving 7 bases between them.

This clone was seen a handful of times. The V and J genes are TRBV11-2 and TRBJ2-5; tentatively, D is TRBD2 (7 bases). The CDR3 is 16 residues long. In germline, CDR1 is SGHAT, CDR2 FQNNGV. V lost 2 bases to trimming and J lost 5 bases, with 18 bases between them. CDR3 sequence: CASSLSPGGGGETQYF. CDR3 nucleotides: TGTGCCAGCAGCTTATCACCCGGCGGGGGCGGGGAGACCCAGTACTTC.

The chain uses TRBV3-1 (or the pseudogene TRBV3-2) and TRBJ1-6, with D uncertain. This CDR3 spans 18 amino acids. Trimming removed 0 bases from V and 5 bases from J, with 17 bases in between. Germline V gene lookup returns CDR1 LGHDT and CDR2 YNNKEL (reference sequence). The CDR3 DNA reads TGTGCCAGCAGCCAAGATCCGAGTGAGGAGAAAAATAATTCACCCCTCCACTTT. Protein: CASSQDPSEEKNNSPLHF.

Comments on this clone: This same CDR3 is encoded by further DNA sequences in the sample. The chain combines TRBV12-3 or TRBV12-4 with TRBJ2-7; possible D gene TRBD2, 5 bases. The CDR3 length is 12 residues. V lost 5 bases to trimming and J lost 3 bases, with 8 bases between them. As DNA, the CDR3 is TGTGCCAGCAGTCGAGGGAACTACGAGCAGTACTTC. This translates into CASSRGNYEQYF.

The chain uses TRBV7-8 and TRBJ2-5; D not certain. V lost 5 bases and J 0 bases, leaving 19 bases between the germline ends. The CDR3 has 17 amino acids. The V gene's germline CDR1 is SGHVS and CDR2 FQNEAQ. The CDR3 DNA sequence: TGTGCCAGCAGCGGTATCGAGGAGCCTCTGTACCAAGAGACCCAGTACTTC. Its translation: CASSGIEEPLYQETQYF.

CDR3 residues: CASSTLEDTQYF. The CDR3 DNA sequence: TGTGCCAGCAGCACCCTAGAAGATACGCAGTATTTT. This chain links TRBV11-2 with TRBJ2-3, with unresolved D. The germline gives CDR1 SGHAT, CDR2 FQNNGV. Deletions cut 5 bases from V and 5 bases from J, with 8 bases between. The CDR3 covers 12 residues. Full variable domain (outside the CDR3, taken from reference TRBV11-2 and TRBJ2-3): EAGVAQSPRYKIIEKRQSVAFWCNPISGHATLYWYQQILGQGPKLLIQFQNNGVVDDSQLPKDRFSAERLKGVDSTLKIQPAKLEDSAVYLCASSTLEDTQYFGPGTRLTVL.

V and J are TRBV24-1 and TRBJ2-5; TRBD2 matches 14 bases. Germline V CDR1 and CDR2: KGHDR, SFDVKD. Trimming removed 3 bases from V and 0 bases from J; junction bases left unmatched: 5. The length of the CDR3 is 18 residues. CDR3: CATSDGTSGSLYQETQYF. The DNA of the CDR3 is TGTGCCACCAGTGATGGGACTAGCGGGAGTCTTTACCAAGAGACCCAGTACTTC.

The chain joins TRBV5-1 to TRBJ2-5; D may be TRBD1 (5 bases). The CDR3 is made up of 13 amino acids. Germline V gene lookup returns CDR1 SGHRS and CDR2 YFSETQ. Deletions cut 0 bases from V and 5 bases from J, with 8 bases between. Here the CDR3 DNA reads TGCGCCAGCAGCTTGGAGGGGTTGGAGACCCAGTACTTC. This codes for CASSLEGLETQYF.

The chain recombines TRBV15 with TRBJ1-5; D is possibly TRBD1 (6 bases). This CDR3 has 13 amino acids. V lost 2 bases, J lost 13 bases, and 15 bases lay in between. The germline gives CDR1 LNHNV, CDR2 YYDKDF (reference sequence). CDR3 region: CATSRLNRDLQHF. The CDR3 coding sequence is TGTGCCACCAGCAGACTAAACAGGGATCTTCAGCATTTT.

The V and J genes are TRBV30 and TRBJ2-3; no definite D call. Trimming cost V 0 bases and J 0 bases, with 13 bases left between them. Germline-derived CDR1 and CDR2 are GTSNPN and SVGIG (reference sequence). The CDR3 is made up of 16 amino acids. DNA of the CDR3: TGTGCCTGGAGTGTCGACTTCTTCCCTAGCACAGATACGCAGTATTTT. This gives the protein CAWSVDFFPSTDTQYF.

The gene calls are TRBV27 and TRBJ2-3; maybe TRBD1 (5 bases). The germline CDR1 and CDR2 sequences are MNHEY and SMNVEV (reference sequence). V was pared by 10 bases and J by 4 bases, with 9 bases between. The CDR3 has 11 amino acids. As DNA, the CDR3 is TGTGCCATAGGGGTTGCAGATACGCAGTATTTT. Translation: CAIGVADTQYF.

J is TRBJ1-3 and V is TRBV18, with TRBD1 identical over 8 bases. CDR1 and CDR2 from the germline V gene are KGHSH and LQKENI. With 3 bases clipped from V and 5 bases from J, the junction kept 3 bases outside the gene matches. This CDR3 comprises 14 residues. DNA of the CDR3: TGTGCCAGCTCACCGGACAGGGTGAGAAACACCATATATTTT. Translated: CASSPDRVRNTIYF.

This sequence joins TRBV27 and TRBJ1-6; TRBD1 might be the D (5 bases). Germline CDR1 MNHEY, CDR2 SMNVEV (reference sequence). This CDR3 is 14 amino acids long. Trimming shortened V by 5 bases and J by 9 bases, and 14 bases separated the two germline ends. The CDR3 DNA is TGTGCCAGCAGTAGGGGTTTCAGTAGTTCACCCCTCCACTTT. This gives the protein CASSRGFSSSPLHF.

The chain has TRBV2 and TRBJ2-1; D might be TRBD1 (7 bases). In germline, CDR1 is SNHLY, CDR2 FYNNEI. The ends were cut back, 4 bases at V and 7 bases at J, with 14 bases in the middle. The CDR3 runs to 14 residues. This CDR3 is CASSALSGGNEQFF. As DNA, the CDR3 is TGTGCCAGCAGTGCCCTCTCAGGGGGGAATGAGCAGTTCTTC.

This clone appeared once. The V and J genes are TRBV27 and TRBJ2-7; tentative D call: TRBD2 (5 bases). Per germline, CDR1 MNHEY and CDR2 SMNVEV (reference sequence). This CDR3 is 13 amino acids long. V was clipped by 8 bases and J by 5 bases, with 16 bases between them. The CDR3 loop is CASSRTQEDEQYF. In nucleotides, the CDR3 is TGTGCCAGCTCCCGAACCCAGGAGGACGAGCAGTACTTC.